This T cell receptor (beta chain) originates from a study of blood T cell repertoires in COVID-19. Clones were read by immunoSEQ multiplex PCR, and TCRdb kept only the in-frame ones, dropping some. This table has approximately 360,000 clones, approximately 87% appearing once. Germline assignment: CDR1 ENHRY and CDR2 SYGVKD. V was pared by 3 bases and J by 9 bases, with 24 bases between. This CDR3 is built from 17 residues. The chain has TRBV10-3 and TRBJ2-1; possible D gene TRBD2, 6 bases. Source material: PBMCs or T cells enriched from blood (not recorded which). The TCR was taken from a man aged 35 to 55 in a cohort exposed to, infected with or recovered from COVID-19 (not recorded which). In DNA, the CDR3 is TGTGCCATCAGTGACTTCACGGGACTTCTCACCCTCGGTGAGCAGTTCTTC. It specifies CAISDFTGLLTLGEQFF.